The clone carrying this TCR beta chain has just one count. Its antigen is unknown. The germline gene is not matched at one end of the junction; a read error may be the cause. Germline CDR1 is SEHNR and CDR2 is FQNEAQ (reference sequence). The CDR3 extends over 17 amino acids. Amplification used 60 Vbeta primers and 13 Jbeta primers. Measured with immunoSEQ multiplex PCR; TCRdb has only the in-frame clones, and not every one. Of 150,000 to 200,000 clones in the sample, approximately 82% were seen once. This entry is derived from a study of cytomegalovirus exposure and HLA in healthy donors. Study observations and caveats: Despite most TCR sequences being rare, some public TCRs occurred in many donors.

This chain uses TRBV7-9 with TRBJ2-2; tentative D call: TRBD1 (6 bases). Sequenced input: PBMCs. The sequence was collected from a male donor in good health and CMV-seronegative. CDR3 protein: CSSSLARGIVNTGELFF. CDR3 nucleotides: TGTTCCAGCAGCTTAGCCAGGGGCATTGTGAACACCGGGGAGCTGTTTTTT.